This note documents a single TCR beta chain sequence. Its antigen remains unknown. TCRdb re-called the 5' RACE reads and shows each CDR3 protein once, DNA omitted. The sample holds around 150,000 distinct CDR3 sequences. This record belongs to a study of monozygotic twins with inflammatory bowel disease. There are 16 residues in the CDR3. Germline-derived CDR1 and CDR2 are SNHLY and FYNNEI. The study, taken as a whole, reports: In the analysis, different T cell subtypes could not be told apart. Clonotype sharing was lower in IBD patients than healthy twins, most markedly with disease activity.

The clonotype originates from a human donor with ulcerative colitis or Crohn's disease, or a healthy co-twin of an affected twin (not recorded which). The sequenced sample consisted of blood. The J gene is TRBJ1-5, the V gene TRBV2. CDR3 region: CASSDGVGGRNQPQHF.